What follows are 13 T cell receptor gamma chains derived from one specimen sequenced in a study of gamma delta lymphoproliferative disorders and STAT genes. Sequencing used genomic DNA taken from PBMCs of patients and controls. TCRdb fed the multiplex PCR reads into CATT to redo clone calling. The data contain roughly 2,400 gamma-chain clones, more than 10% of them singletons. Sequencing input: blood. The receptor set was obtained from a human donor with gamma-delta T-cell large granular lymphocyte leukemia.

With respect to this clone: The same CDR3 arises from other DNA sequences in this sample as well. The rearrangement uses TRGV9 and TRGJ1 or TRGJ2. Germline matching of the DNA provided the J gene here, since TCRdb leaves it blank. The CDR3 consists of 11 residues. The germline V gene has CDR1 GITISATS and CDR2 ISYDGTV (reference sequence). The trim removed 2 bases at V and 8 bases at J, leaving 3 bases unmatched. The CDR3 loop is CALWEADKKLF. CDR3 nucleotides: TGTGCCTTGTGGGAGGCAGATAAGAAACTCTTT.

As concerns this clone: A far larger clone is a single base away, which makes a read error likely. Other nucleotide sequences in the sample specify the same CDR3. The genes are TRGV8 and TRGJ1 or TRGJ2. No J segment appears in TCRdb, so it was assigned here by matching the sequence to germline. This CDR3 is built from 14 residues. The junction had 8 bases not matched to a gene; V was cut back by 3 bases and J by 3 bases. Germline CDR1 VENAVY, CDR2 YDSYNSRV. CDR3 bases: TGTGCCACCTGGGATGCAGGGGTTTATTATAAGAAACTCTTT. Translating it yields CATWDAGVYYKKLF.

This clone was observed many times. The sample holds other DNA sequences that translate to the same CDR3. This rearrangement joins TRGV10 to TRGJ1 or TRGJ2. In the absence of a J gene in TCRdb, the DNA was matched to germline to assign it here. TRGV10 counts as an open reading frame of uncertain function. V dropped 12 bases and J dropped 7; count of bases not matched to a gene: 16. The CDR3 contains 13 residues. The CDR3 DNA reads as TGTGCTGCCCGTGGATTCAGGCCCTATAAGAAACTCTTT. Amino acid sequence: CAARGFRPYKKLF.

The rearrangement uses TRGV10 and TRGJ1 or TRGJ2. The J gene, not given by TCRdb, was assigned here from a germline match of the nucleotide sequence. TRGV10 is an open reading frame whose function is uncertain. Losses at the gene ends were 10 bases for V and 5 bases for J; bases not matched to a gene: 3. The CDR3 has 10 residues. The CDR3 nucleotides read TGTGCTGCGTCGGATTATAAGAAACTCTTT. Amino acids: CAASDYKKLF.

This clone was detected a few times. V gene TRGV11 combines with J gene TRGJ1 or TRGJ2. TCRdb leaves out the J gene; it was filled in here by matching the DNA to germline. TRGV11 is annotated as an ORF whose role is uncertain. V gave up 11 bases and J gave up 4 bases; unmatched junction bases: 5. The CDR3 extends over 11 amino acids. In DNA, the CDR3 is TGTGCCTGCTCCCCCTATTATAAGAAACTCTTT. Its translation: CACSPYYKKLF.

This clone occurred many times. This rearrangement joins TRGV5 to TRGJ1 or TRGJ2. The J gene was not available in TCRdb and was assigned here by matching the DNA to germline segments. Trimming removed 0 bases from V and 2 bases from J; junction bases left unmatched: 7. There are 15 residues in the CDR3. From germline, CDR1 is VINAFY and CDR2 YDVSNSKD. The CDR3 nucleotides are TGTGCCACCTGGGACAGGACCCCCCATTATTATAAGAAACTCTTT. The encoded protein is CATWDRTPHYYKKLF.

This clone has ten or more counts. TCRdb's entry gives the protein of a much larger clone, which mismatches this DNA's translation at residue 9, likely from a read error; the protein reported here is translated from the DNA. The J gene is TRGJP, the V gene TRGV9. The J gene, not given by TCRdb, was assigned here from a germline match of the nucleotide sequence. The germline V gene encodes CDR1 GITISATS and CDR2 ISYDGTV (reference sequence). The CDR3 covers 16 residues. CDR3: CALWEVEEFGKKIKVF. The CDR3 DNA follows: TGTGCCTTGTGGGAGGTGGAAGAGTTTGGCAAAAAAATCAAGGTATTT.

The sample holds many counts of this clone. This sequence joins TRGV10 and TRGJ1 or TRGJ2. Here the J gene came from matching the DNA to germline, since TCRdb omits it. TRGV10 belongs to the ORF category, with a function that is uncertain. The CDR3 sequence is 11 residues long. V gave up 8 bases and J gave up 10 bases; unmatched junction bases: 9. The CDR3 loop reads CAAWARSKKLF. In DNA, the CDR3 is TGTGCTGCGTGGGCTAGAAGCAAGAAACTCTTT.

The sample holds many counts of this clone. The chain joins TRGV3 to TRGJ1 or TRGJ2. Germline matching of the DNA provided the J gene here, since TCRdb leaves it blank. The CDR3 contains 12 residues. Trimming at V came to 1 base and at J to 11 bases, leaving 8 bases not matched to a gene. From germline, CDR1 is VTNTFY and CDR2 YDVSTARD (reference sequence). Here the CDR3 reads CATWDRLWEKLF. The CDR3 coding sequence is TGTGCCACCTGGGACAGATTGTGGGAGAAACTCTTT.

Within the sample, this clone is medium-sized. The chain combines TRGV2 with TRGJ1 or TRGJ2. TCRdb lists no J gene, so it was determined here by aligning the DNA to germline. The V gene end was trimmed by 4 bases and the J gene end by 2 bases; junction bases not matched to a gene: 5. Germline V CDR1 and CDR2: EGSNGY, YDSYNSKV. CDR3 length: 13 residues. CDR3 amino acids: CATWDTYYYKKLF. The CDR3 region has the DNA TGTGCCACCTGGGATACCTATTATTATAAGAAACTCTTT.

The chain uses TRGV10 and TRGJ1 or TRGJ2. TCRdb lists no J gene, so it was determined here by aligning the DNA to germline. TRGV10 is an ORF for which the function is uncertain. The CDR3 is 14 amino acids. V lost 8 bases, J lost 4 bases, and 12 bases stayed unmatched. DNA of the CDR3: TGTGCTGCGTGGGATTATATGGGGTATTATAAGAAACTCTTT. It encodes CAAWDYMGYYKKLF.

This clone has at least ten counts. CDR3 bases: TGTGCCACCTGGGATAGGCGGGGTAGGGGTAGTGATTGGATCAAGACGTTT. Protein: CATWDRRGRGSDWIKTF. The chain carries TRGV8 and TRGJP2. The J gene was not available in TCRdb and was assigned here by matching the DNA to germline segments. Germline V gives CDR1 VENAVY, CDR2 YDSYNSRV. V lost 0 bases to trimming and J lost 3 bases; unmatched junction nucleotides: 10. The CDR3 length is 17 residues.

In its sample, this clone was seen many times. CDR3: CATWDGRGESSDWIKTF. CDR3 nucleotides: TGTGCCACCTGGGACGGGCGAGGGGAAAGTAGTGATTGGATCAAGACGTTT. The chain links TRGV2 to TRGJP2. Here the J gene was assigned by germline matching of the DNA, as TCRdb has none. Germline V gene data show CDR1 as EGSNGY and CDR2 as YDSYNSKV. The CDR3 length is 17 residues. V was pared by 0 bases and J by 2 bases, with 9 bases of the junction left unmatched.